The T cell receptor beta chain under discussion was sequenced for a study of blood T cells in healthy people across ages. Alongside a J-beta primer mix, a sample-barcoded 5' primer served in a second PCR lasting roughly 7 to 11 cycles. TCRdb passed the 5' RACE reads through MiXCR, listing each CDR3 protein once. The sample holds 1.8 million or so distinct CDR3 sequences, approximately 39% seen once. The V end was cut by 6 bases, the J end by 5 bases, with 13 bases between. CDR3 length equals 13 residues. Germline V CDR1 and CDR2: MDHEN, SYDVKM. This clonotype was counted a few times. The TCR comes from a human donor in good health. J is TRBJ1-1 and V is TRBV28; a weak D match, TRBD1 (6 bases). The specimen was blood. The CDR3 DNA reads as TGTGCCAGCAGATGGACAGAAGCAACTGAAGCTTTCTTT. Translated, it gives CASRWTEATEAFF. The full variable domain, in which reference TRBV28 and TRBJ1-1 provide the parts outside the CDR3, is DVKVTQSSRYLVKRTGEKVFLECVQDMDHENMFWYRQDPGLGLRLIYFSYDVKMKEKGDIPEGYSVSREKKERFSLILESASTNQTSMYLCASRWTEATEAFFGQGTRLTVV.